A single TCR beta chain is shown here with its context. Antigen unknown. The data are from a study of cytomegalovirus exposure and HLA in healthy donors. Study outcomes and limitations: In an earlier analysis, about 87% or about 30%: the productive usage of most TCR beta V segments. The analysis excluded some indistinguishable V segments, including TRBV6-2 and TRBV6-3.

PCR was performed using 60 Vbeta and 13 Jbeta primers. Profiled with immunoSEQ multiplex PCR; TCRdb holds only in-frame clones, not every one. The sample includes about 200,000 clones, 79% of them seen just once. V lost 6 bases to trimming and J lost 5 bases; unmatched junction nucleotides: 5. The CDR3 runs to 14 residues. Germline V gene sequence: CDR1 KGHSH, CDR2 LQKENI. Sequencing used PBMCs. The TCR sequence derives from a middle-aged man in good health and CMV-seronegative. The rearrangement joins TRBV18 to TRBJ1-2; 11 nucleotides match TRBD1. The DNA of the CDR3 is TGTGCCAGCTCCACCGGACAGGGGGCTTATGGCTACACCTTC. Residues: CASSTGQGAYGYTF.